One and the same sample provided the 4 T cell receptor beta chains below, sequenced in a study of OX40 agonist ivuxolimab in advanced cancers. Clones were read by immunoSEQ multiplex PCR, and TCRdb kept only the in-frame ones, dropping some. The data show about 88,000 clones, with around 85% seen just once and 3.5% to 4% held by the top ten. The sample consisted of CD4+ or CD8+ T cells sorted from blood, taken in a trial of the OX40 agonist ivuxolimab. The receptors stem from an adult with an advanced solid tumor such as melanoma, head and neck, liver or kidney cancer.

The DNA of the CDR3 is TGTGCCAGCAGCGGACCCGACGAGCAGTACTTC. Translation gives CASSGPDEQYF. V and J are TRBV11-2 and TRBJ2-7; D not certain. Germline CDR1 reads SGHAT; CDR2 reads FQNNGV. V lost 5 bases, J lost 5 bases, and 7 bases lay in between. The CDR3 totals 11 residues.

This rearrangement joins TRBV5-5 to TRBJ2-1; D gene uncertain. This CDR3 contains 13 residues. The V gene lost 0 bases and the J gene lost 4 bases, with 5 bases spanning the gap. CDR1 SGHKS and CDR2 YYEKEE come from the germline V gene (reference sequence). In nucleotides, the CDR3 is TGTGCCAGCAGCTTGGACGAATACAATGAGCAGTTCTTC. Protein sequence: CASSLDEYNEQFF.

V and J are TRBV7-9 and TRBJ2-1; D possibly corresponds to TRBD2 (5 bases). The germline V and J ends were trimmed by 6 bases and 2 bases, with 14 bases remaining between them. CDR1 and CDR2 (germline): SEHNR, FQNEAQ (reference sequence). The CDR3 has 15 amino acids. The CDR3 bases are TGTGCCAGCAGATCGGCTAGCTTGCCCTACAATGAGCAGTTCTTC. Its protein product is CASRSASLPYNEQFF.

This clone was detected once. The chain uses TRBV30 and TRBJ2-7; 11 bases fit TRBD1. Germline V CDR1 and CDR2: GTSNPN, SVGIG (reference sequence). CDR3 length equals 14 residues. V shed 2 bases, J shed 4 bases, and the junction held 4 bases outside the gene matches. CDR3 protein: CAWSTDRGQYEQYF. For the CDR3, the DNA is TGTGCCTGGAGTACGGACAGGGGGCAATACGAGCAGTACTTC.